This is a list of T cell receptor beta chains from one sample in a study of T cells in localized non-small cell lung cancer. Profiling relied on immunoSEQ multiplex PCR, and the TCRdb table lists in-frame clones only, not all of them. The sample yields almost 35,000 clones, 93% seen once. The specimen was peripheral blood, collected before any cancer treatment. The receptors were gathered from an older female donor with stage I lung adenocarcinoma. CDR3s include the opening cysteine and the closing phenylalanine or tryptophan. D genes are given only for firm matches. Only some rows state a clone size, as once, few, many or a class for expanded clones.

V,size,D,J,DNA,CDR3
TRBV7-9,few,.,TRBJ1-2,TGTGCCAGCAGCTTTCAGGGGATGAGTGGCTACACCTTC,CASSFQGMSGYTF
TRBV7-2,.,TRBD2,TRBJ2-3,TGTGCCAGCAGCTCGACTAGCGGGGCCGGCACAGATACGCAGTATTTT,CASSSTSGAGTDTQYF
TRBV10-3,.,.,TRBJ2-1,TGTGCCATAGGTGGAGTTTCCTACAATGAGCAGTTCTTC,CAIGGVSYNEQFF
TRBV10-1,.,TRBD1,TRBJ2-3,TGCGCCAGCAGCCGACAGGGGGTTGGAGATACGCAGTATTTT,CASSRQGVGDTQYF
TRBV10-3,.,.,TRBJ2-3,TGTGCCACCGTCCGTGGGGACACAGATACGCAGTATTTT,CATVRGDTDTQYF
TRBV18,.,TRBD1,TRBJ2-5,TGTGCCAGCCTTCCGGGACAGGGATCGGAGACCCAGTACTTC,CASLPGQGSETQYF
TRBV6-6,few,TRBD1,TRBJ1-2,TGTGCCAGCAGCCGGGACAGGGACGGCTACACCTTC,CASSRDRDGYTF
TRBV11-3,.,.,TRBJ1-1,TGTGCCAGCAGCCAATCACAGGGAAGAACTGAAGCTTTCTTT,CASSQSQGRTEAFF
TRBV19,.,TRBD2,TRBJ2-5,TGTGCCAGTAGCTATCGCCGGACTAGCGGGTTTGGAGAAGAGACCCAGTACTTC,CASSYRRTSGFGEETQYF
TRBV30,.,.,TRBJ1-2,TGTGCCTGGAAGGCTGGAAGGGGCTCAAGCTACACCTTC,CAWKAGRGSSYTF
TRBV5-4,once,TRBD2,TRBJ2-3,TGTGCCAGCAAATTTAGCGGGAGAATGGGCACAGATACGCAGTATTTT,CASKFSGRMGTDTQYF
TRBV5-6,.,.,TRBJ2-1,TGTGCCAGCAGCTTAGGGCAGGGGATGGCCATAGGGCAGTTCTTC,CASSLGQGMAIGQFF
TRBV4-2,.,TRBD2,TRBJ2-3,TGTGCCAGCAGCCAAGAGGGGACTAGCGGGGGCCTAGATACGCAGTATTTT,CASSQEGTSGGLDTQYF
TRBV10-1,.,.,TRBJ2-7,TGCGCCAGCAGTGAAGGGGCCACCCTGGGGTTCTACGAGCAGTACTTC,CASSEGATLGFYEQYF
TRBV30,.,TRBD2,TRBJ2-7,TGTGCCTGGAGATCGAGCGGGGTTGGCGAGCAGTACTTC,CAWRSSGVGEQYF
TRBV7-8,once,.,TRBJ1-6,TGTGCCAGCAGCGCCCAGGGGCTTCGGAATTCACCCCTCCACTTT,CASSAQGLRNSPLHF
TRBV27,.,TRBD1,TRBJ1-2,TGTGCCAGCAGTTTATCGCCGGGACAGGGTTATGGCTACACCTTC,CASSLSPGQGYGYTF
TRBV27,.,.,TRBJ1-2,TGTGCCAGCAGTTTATCGGGACGTGTTGGCTACACCTTC,CASSLSGRVGYTF
TRBV6-5,.,TRBD1,TRBJ1-2,TGTGCCAGCAGTTTTACAGGGGCCTATGGCTACACCTTC,CASSFTGAYGYTF
TRBV21-1,.,.,TRBJ2-3,TGTGCCAGCGAGCCGAGGACAGGCTGCACAGATACGCAGTATTTT,CASEPRTGCTDTQYF
TRBV27,once,.,TRBJ1-1,TGTGCCAGCGGCTACAGGGAGCTGGGCACTGAAGCTTTCTTT,CASGYRELGTEAFF
TRBV28,.,TRBD1,TRBJ1-4,TGTGCCAGCAGCTCTGGACAGGGAGGCGAAAAACTGTTTTTT,CASSSGQGGEKLFF
TRBV4-3,.,.,TRBJ2-1,TGCGCCAGCAGCCAGCAGGGTTACAATGAGCAGTTCTTC,CASSQQGYNEQFF
TRBV19,.,TRBD1,TRBJ1-2,TGTGCCACCGGGACAGGATATTTAGGTGGCTACACCTTC,CATGTGYLGGYTF
TRBV9,.,TRBD2,TRBJ2-3,TGTGCCAGCAGCATCGGACTAGCGGGAGGGGGGGATACGCAGTATTTT,CASSIGLAGGGDTQYF
TRBV18,once,.,TRBJ2-1,TGTGCCAGCTCACCACCGGGGGACCGCAATGAGCAGTTCTTC,CASSPPGDRNEQFF
TRBV5-1,.,.,TRBJ1-3,TGCGCCAGCAGCTTAGATAAACCCTCTGGAAACACCATATATTTT,CASSLDKPSGNTIYF
TRBV27,.,TRBD1,TRBJ1-6,TGTGCCAGCAGGCCCGGGACAGGCTCAAATTCACCCCTCCACTTT,CASRPGTGSNSPLHF